This T cell receptor (beta chain) appears in the sequencing data of a study of control samples from healthy donors and cancer patients. The germline CDR1 and CDR2 sequences are LNHNV and YYDKDF (reference sequence). CDR3 length: 15 residues. The V and J ends lost 1 base and 3 bases, in that order; junction bases with no gene match: 4. Generated by immunoSEQ multiplex PCR, the TCRdb table keeps only in-frame clones and is missing some. The data contain about 85,000 clones, 85% to 90% of them singletons. The rearrangement links TRBV15 to TRBJ2-7, with 9 bases lining up with TRBD1. The clonotype comes from a woman in her sixties or seventies in good health. Sequencing was performed on blood. DNA of the CDR3: TGTGCCACCAGCAGAGGGTGGACAGGGGACTACGAGCAGTACTTC. This encodes CATSRGWTGDYEQYF.